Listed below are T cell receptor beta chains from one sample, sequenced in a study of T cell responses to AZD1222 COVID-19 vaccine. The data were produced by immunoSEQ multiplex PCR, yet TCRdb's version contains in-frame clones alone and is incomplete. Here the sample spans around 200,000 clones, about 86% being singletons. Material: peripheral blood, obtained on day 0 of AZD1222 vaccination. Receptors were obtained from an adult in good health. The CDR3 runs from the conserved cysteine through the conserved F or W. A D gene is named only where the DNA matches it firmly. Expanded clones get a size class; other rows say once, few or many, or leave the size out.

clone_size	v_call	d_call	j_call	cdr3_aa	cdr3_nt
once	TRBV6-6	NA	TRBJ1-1	CASSYSTTGEAFF	TGTGCCAGCAGTTACTCAACTACAGGGGAAGCTTTCTTT
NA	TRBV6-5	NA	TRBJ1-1	CASPTQAGGTEAFF	TGTGCCAGCCCCACCCAGGCGGGGGGCACTGAAGCTTTCTTT
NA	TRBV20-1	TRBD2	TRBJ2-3	CSQREGDTQYF	TGCAGTCAGCGGGAAGGAGATACGCAGTATTTT
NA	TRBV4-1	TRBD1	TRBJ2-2	CASSQPQNRDRVSGELFF	TGCGCCAGCAGCCAACCTCAAAACCGGGACAGGGTATCCGGGGAGCTGTTTTTT
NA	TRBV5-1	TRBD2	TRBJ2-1	CASSLEPSGYNEQFF	TGCGCCAGCAGCTTGGAGCCTAGCGGCTACAATGAGCAGTTCTTC
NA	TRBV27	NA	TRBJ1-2	CASSLVPDSPSGYTF	TGTGCCAGCAGTTTAGTCCCCGACAGCCCTTCGGGCTACACCTTC
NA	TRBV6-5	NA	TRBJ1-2	CASSYQDTIRYGYTF	TGTGCCAGCAGTTACCAGGACACCATCCGTTATGGCTACACCTTC
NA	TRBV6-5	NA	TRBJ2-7	CASSGDDSYEQYF	TGTGCCAGCAGCGGGGACGACTCCTACGAGCAGTACTTC
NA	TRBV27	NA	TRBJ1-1	CASAPGALNTEAFF	TGTGCCAGTGCCCCGGGAGCCTTGAACACTGAAGCTTTCTTT
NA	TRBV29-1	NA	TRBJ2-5	CSVEPAGAETQYF	TGCAGCGTTGAACCAGCAGGGGCAGAGACCCAGTACTTC
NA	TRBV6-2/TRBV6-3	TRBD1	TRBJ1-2	CASSPTGGEAYGYTF	TGTGCCAGCAGCCCTACAGGGGGCGAAGCCTATGGCTACACCTTC
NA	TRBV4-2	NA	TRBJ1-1	CASSQELIVTSEAFF	TGTGCCAGCAGCCAAGAACTGATAGTAACTTCTGAAGCTTTCTTT
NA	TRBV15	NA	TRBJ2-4	CATSRNYGRGIQYF	TGTGCCACCAGCAGAAACTACGGAAGGGGCATTCAGTACTTC
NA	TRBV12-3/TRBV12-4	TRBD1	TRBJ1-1	CASSWTGTEAFF	TGTGCCAGCAGCTGGACAGGTACTGAAGCTTTCTTT
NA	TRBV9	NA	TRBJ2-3	CASSVARRVGSTSTQYF	TGTGCCAGCAGCGTAGCCCGGAGGGTTGGGAGCACAAGTACGCAGTATTTT
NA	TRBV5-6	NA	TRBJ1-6	CASSSSLRDLNSPLHF	TGTGCCAGCAGCTCCAGTTTACGGGACCTTAATTCACCCCTCCACTTT
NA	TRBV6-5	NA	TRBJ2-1	CASSLREVYNEQFF	TGTGCCAGCAGTTTAAGAGAAGTCTACAATGAGCAGTTCTTC
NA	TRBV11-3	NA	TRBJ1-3	CASSLDRASGNTIYF	TGTGCCAGCAGCTTAGACAGGGCAAGCGGAAACACCATATATTTT
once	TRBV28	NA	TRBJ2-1	CASRPGGSGVNEQFF	TGTGCCAGCAGGCCAGGGGGGAGCGGGGTGAATGAGCAGTTCTTC
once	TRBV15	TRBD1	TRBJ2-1	CATSRAATGDYNEQFF	TGTGCCACCAGCAGAGCTGCGACAGGGGACTACAATGAGCAGTTCTTC
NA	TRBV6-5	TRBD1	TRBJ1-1	CASSYGDRYTEAFF	TGTGCCAGCAGTTACGGGGACAGGTACACTGAAGCTTTCTTT
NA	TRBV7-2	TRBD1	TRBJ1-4	CASSPLRPGQGNEKLFF	TGTGCCAGCAGCCCACTGAGGCCGGGACAGGGTAATGAAAAACTGTTTTTT